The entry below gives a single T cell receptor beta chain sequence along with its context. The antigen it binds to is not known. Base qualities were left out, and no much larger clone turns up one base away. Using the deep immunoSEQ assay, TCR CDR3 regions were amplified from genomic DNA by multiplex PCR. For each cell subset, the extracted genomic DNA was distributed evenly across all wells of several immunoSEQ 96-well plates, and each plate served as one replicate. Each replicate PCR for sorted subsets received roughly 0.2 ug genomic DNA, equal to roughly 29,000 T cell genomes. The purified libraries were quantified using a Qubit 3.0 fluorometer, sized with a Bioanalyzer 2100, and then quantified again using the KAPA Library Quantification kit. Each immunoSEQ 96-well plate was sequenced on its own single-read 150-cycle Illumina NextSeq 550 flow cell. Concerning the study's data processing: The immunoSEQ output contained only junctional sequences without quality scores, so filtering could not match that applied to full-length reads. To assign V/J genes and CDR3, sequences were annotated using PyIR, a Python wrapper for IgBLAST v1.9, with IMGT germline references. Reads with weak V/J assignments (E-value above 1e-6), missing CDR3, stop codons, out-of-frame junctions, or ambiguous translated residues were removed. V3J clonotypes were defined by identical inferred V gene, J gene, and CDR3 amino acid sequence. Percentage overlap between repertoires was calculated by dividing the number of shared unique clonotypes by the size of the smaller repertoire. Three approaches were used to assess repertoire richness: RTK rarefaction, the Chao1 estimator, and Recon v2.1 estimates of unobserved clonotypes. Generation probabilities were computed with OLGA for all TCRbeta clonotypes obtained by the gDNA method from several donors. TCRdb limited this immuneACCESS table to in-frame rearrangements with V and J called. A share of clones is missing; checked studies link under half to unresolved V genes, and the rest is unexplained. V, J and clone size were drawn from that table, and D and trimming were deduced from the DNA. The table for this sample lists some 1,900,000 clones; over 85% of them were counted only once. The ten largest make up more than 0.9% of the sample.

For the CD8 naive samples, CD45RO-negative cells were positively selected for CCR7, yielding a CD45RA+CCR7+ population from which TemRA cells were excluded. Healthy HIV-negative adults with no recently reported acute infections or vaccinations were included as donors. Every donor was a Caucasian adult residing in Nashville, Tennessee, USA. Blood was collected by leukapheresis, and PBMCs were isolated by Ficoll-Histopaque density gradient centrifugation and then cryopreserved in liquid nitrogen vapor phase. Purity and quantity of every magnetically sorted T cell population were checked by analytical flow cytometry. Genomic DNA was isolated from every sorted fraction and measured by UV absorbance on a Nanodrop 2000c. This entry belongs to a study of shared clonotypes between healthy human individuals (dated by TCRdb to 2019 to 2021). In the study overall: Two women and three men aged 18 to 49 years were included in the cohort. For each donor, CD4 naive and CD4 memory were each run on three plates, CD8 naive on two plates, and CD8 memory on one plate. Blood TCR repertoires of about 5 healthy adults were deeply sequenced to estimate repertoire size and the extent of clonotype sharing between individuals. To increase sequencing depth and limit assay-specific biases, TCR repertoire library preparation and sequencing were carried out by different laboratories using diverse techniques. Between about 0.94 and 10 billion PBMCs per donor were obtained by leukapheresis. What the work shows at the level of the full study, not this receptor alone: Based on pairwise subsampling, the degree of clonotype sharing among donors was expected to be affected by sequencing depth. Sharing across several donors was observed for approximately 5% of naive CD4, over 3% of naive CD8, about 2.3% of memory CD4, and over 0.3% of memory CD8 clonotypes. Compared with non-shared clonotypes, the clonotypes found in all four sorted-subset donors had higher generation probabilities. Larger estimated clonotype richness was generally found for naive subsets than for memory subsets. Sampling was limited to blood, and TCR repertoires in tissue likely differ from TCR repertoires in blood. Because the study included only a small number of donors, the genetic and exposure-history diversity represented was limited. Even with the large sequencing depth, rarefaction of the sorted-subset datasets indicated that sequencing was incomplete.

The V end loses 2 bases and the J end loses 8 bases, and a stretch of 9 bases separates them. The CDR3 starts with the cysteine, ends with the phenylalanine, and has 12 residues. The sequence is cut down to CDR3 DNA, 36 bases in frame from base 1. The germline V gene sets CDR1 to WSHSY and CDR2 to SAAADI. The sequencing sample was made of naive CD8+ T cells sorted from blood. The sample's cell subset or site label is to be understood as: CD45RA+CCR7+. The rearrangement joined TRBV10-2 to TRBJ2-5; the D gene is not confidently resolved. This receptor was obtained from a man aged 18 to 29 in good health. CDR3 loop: CASSEPRATQYF. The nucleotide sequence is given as TGCGCCAGCAGTGAGCCCAGAGCAACCCAGTACTTC.